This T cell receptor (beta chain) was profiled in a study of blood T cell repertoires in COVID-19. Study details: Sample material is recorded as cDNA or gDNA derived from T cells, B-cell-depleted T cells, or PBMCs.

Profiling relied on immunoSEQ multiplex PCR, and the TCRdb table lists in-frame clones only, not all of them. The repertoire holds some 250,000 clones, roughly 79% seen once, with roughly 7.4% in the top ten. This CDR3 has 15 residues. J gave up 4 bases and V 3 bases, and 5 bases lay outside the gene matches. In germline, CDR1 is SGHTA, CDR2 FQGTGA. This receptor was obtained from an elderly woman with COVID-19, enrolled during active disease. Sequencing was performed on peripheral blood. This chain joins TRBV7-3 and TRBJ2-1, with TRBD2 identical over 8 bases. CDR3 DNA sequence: TGTGCCAGCAGCTTCGACGCGGGAGGATACAATGAGCAGTTCTTC. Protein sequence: CASSFDAGGYNEQFF.